This T cell receptor beta chain was captured in a study of Graves' ophthalmopathy and Graves' hyperthyroidism. General study points: A majority of expanded thyroid clonotypes exceeding 0.001 frequency were likewise present in blood.

The study amplified TCR beta CDR3 regions using RNA transcripts. Following a first-round RT-PCR that used HTBI primers, a second-round multiplex PCR was carried out. MiXCR, run by TCRdb on the multiplex PCR reads, gives a single entry per CDR3 protein. The data hold roughly 610,000 distinct CDR3 sequences, with 22% observed a single time. This clonotype has more than one count but fewer than ten. Its antigen remains unknown. The study recruited hyperthyroidism patients aged 18 to 65 who were newly diagnosed, under 2 months' duration. Fresh peripheral blood (roughly 9.7 ml) yielded the PBMCs. CDR1 and CDR2 (germline): LNHDA, SQIVND (reference sequence). The CDR3 is made up of 15 amino acids. The ends were cut back, 3 bases at V and 0 bases at J, with 9 bases in the middle.

This clonotype was sampled from a woman aged 18-35 years with stable Graves' hyperthyroidism. Some clones in this sample may be carry-over from other donors' samples. The specimen sequenced was peripheral blood. The chain combines TRBV19 with TRBJ2-1, with no clear D. CDR3 sequence reads: CASSISRVSYNEQFF. The CDR3 DNA sequence: TGTGCCAGTAGTATTAGTAGAGTCTCCTACAATGAGCAGTTCTTC.